This TCR beta chain derives from a study of blood T cell repertoires in COVID-19. Study-wide background: There were acute and convalescent COVID-19 samples, and they came from the United States, Italy and Spain. PBMCs, B-cell-depleted T cells, or T cells were the source of the cDNA or gDNA that made up the material.

Per the original data handling: Reference gene primer amplification yielded estimated nucleated cell counts. Method: immunoSEQ multiplex PCR; TCRdb's copy keeps in-frame clones and lacks some. V, J and clone size were drawn from that table, and D and trimming were deduced from the DNA. The table includes around 240,000 clones, just under 85% detected once. The V end was cut by 6 bases, the J end by 6 bases, with 12 bases between. The CDR3 length is 14 residues. Germline V CDR1 and CDR2: SNHLY, FYNNEI. The sample comprised peripheral blood. The clonotype originates from a woman of 80 years or more with acute or convalescent COVID-19. V is TRBV2 and J is TRBJ1-6; no definite D call. The CDR3 coding sequence is TGTGCCAGCAGCCAGGCAGGACTTAATTCACCCCTCCACTTT. Its translation: CASSQAGLNSPLHF.